This T cell receptor beta chain originates from a study of post-analysis software for immune sequencing data (dated by TCRdb to about 2015). As for the study more broadly: Relapsing-remitting, secondary progressive and progressive-relapsing multiple sclerosis were recorded as disease courses, and subtype annotation was lacking for some patients. The patient repertoires were compared against 11 previously published healthy control repertoires obtained from donors aged roughly 6 to 28 years. A subset of samples was prepared in parallel using single-end sample barcoding, then pooled and co-amplified after Illumina adapter ligation. Findings and caveats that apply to the study as a whole: Direct clustering with F measure showed strong co-clustering of samples prepared in the same batch, prompting a batch-effect correction. The multiple sclerosis patient group was slightly younger than the control group. Multiple sclerosis patients had significantly lower normalized Chao1 diversity than controls, a result that suggests substantial peripheral T-cell clonal expansion. Several TRBV segments, including TRBV5-6, TRBV5-1 and TRBV20-1, were significantly more frequent in patients than controls.

As for this clonotype: Its specific antigen is unknown. Base qualities are not provided; no much larger clone lies one nucleotide away.

Trimming removed 2 bases from V and 0 bases from J, leaving 14 bases between the germline ends. Looking up the germline V gene yields CDR1 MGHDK and CDR2 SYGVNS. From its cysteine to its phenylalanine, the CDR3 spans 18 amino acids. Solely the CDR3 DNA is kept, with 54 bases framed from the first base. To demonstrate the VDJtools post-analysis software, the study profiled TCR beta repertoires from the peripheral blood of about 13 young patients with multiple sclerosis. Multiple sclerosis patients were children and adolescents aged about 6 to 16 years. Libraries came from PCR. The sequencing machine was an Illumina HiSeq 2500. To reduce PCR and sequencing biases, unique molecular identifiers were incorporated into the TCR beta cDNA libraries. Per 1 to 10 million input T cells, approximately 500,000 cDNA molecules were obtained, such that each molecule approximated one T cell. Patient libraries were prepared and sequenced with the same protocol used for the earlier healthy control dataset. Samples belonging to the same batch were prepared together, multiplexed and sequenced on a shared HiSeq lane. As for the authors' bioinformatics: MIGEC was used to process the raw barcoded reads, and molecular identifier groups with only a single read were discarded before consensus assembly and CDR3 extraction. Clonotype tables were post-analysed with VDJtools, normalizing diversity by down-sampling all datasets to the smallest sample size. Repertoire overlap clustering matched CDR3 amino acid but not nucleotide sequences to correct batch-related cross-sample contamination. Using fastp trimming at Q25 and MiXCR clonotype assembly, TCRdb reanalyzed the public sequencing data and kept in-frame beta chains. Records with the same CDR3 protein are collapsed into one entry carrying the most frequent genes and DNA. The V and J calls come from TCRdb's annotation, not from the publication. The sample table shows about 200,000 distinct CDR3 sequences, and about 30% are seen once. Around 3.7% of the sample goes to the ten largest clones.

Specimen: blood. The rearranged chain carries TRBV25-1 and TRBJ1-6; D gene: possibly TRBD1, on 6 matching bases. This sequence was found in a girl under 18 with multiple sclerosis. The DNA reads TGTGCCAGCAGTGAAGGACAGCGTAAGAGCTCCTATAATTCACCCCTCCACTTT. Its amino acids are CASSEGQRKSSYNSPLHF.